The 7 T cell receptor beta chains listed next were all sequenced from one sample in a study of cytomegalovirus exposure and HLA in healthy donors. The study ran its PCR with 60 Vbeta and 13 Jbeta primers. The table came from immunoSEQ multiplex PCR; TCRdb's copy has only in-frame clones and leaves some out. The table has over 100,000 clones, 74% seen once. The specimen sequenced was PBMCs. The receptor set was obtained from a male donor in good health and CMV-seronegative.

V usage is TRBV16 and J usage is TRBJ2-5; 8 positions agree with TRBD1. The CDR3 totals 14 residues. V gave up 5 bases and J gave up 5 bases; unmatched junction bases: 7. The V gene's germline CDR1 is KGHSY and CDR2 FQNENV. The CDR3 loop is CASSADRGRETQYF. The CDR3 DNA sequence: TGTGCCAGCAGCGCCGACAGGGGCCGGGAGACCCAGTACTTC.

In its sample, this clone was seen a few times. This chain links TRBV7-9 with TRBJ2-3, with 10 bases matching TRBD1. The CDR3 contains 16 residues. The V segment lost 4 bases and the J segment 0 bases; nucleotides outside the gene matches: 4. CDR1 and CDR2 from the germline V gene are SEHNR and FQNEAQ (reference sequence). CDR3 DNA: TGTGCCAGCAGCTCCAGGACAGGGGGTAGCACAGATACGCAGTATTTT. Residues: CASSSRTGGSTDTQYF.

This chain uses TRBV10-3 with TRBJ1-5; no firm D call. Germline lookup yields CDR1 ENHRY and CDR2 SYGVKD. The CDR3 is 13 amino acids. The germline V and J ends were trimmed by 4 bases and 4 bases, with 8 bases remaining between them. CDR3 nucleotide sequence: TGTGCCATCAGTGGGGCCGCAAATCAGCCCCAGCATTTT. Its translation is CAISGAANQPQHF.

CDR3 loop: CASSIDSSGRVNTDTQYF. DNA of the CDR3: TGTGCCAGTAGTATAGATTCTAGCGGGAGGGTCAACACAGATACGCAGTATTTT. This chain uses TRBV19 with TRBJ2-3; 12 positions agree with TRBD2. The junction had 6 bases not matched to a gene; V was cut back by 0 bases and J by 2 bases. The CDR3 sequence is 18 residues long. The germline V gene encodes CDR1 LNHDA and CDR2 SQIVND (reference sequence).

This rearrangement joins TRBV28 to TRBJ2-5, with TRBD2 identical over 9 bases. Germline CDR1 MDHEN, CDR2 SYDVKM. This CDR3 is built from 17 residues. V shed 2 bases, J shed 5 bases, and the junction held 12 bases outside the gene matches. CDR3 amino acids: CASSLAREGRWGETQYF. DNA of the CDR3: TGTGCCAGCAGTTTAGCGCGGGAGGGCCGGTGGGGGGAGACCCAGTACTTC. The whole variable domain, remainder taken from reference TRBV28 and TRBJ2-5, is DVKVTQSSRYLVKRTGEKVFLECVQDMDHENMFWYRQDPGLGLRLIYFSYDVKMKEKGDIPEGYSVSREKKERFSLILESASTNQTSMYLCASSLAREGRWGETQYFGPGTRLLVL.

The CDR3 protein is CSAGGQGTGANVLTF. CDR3 sequence (DNA): TGCAGCGCCGGAGGGCAGGGTACTGGGGCCAACGTCCTGACTTTC. V and J are TRBV29-1 and TRBJ2-6, with a possible D match to TRBD2 (6 bases). The germline CDR1 and CDR2 sequences are SQVTM and ANQGSEA. This CDR3 comprises 15 residues. Trimming cost V 7 bases and J 2 bases, with 15 bases left between them.

The CDR3 region has the DNA TGTGCCAGCGCCCGAAGGGGAGGGTGGGAGCAGTACTTC. This encodes CASARRGGWEQYF. The chain uses TRBV28 and TRBJ2-7; 7 nucleotides match TRBD2. In germline, CDR1 is MDHEN, CDR2 SYDVKM. The CDR3 runs 13 residues. With 8 bases clipped from V and 7 bases from J, the junction kept 11 bases outside the gene matches.